The T cell receptor beta chain described here comes from a study of Ad26.COV2.S vaccination and SARS-CoV-2 variants. Findings of the study overall: An underestimation of total T cell responses may have resulted from the TCR breadth and depth analyses. Comparability of non-spike TCR breadth was observed across vaccine and placebo recipients.

Germline assignment: CDR1 GTSNPN and CDR2 SVGIG (reference sequence). Trimming left V 3 bases short and J 9 bases short, with 9 bases between. The CDR3 runs to 11 residues. The assay was immunoSEQ multiplex PCR, and TCRdb's table has in-frame clones only and misses some. The sample carries some 480,000 clones, around 90% recorded once. Treatment denoted: some 20 received Ad26.COV2.S at low or high dose, single or two shots; about 5 received placebo; per-sample allocation not given. Sampling happened 63 days after the first vaccine or placebo injection. At a Boston site, the person donating was an adult of 18-55 years. In regard to this clone: What it recognizes is unknown.

The sequence was collected from a person aged 18-65 years who received the Ad26.COV2.S COVID-19 vaccine or a placebo. The material was peripheral blood, obtained in a trial of Ad26.COV2.S vaccine versus placebo. The chain links TRBV30 to TRBJ2-1, with TRBD1 as a possible D gene (6 bases). The CDR3 loop reads CAWSPRGEQFF. CDR3 sequence (DNA): TGTGCCTGGAGCCCCAGGGGTGAGCAGTTCTTC.